Below are 8 T cell receptor beta chains sequenced from a single sample in a study of blood T cell repertoires in COVID-19. Profiling relied on immunoSEQ multiplex PCR, and the TCRdb table lists in-frame clones only, not all of them. The top ten hold under 1.2% of the sample, which has 350,000 or so clones, 88% seen once. The sample was PBMCs or T cells enriched from blood (not recorded which). The origin of the receptors is a woman in her thirties who had been exposed to COVID-19.

V is TRBV20-1 and J is TRBJ1-2, with D perhaps TRBD1 (5 bases). V lost 3 bases and J lost 3, with 11 bases in between. Germline CDR1 reads DFQATT; CDR2 reads SNEGSKA (reference sequence). The CDR3 has 13 amino acids. The CDR3: CSASWGDDYGYTF. The DNA for the CDR3 is TGCAGTGCTAGTTGGGGGGATGACTATGGCTACACCTTC.

The chain combines TRBV5-1 with TRBJ2-7, with 8 positions matching TRBD1. Looked up from germline, CDR1 is SGHRS and CDR2 is YFSETQ. This CDR3 is built from 13 residues. Germline trimming cut 7 bases from V and 5 bases from J; bases unmatched to any gene: 8. CDR3 in DNA: TGCGCCAGCGCTACAGGGGGAGCAAACGAGCAGTACTTC. Protein product: CASATGGANEQYF.

This clone was seen a single time. The chain couples TRBV5-1 to TRBJ2-2; 15 nucleotides agree with TRBD2. V shed 4 bases, J shed 5 bases, and the junction held 12 bases outside the gene matches. Germline CDR1 and CDR2: SGHRS and YFSETQ. The CDR3 sequence is 19 residues long. CDR3 loop: CASSIPPGLAGGTTGELFF. In DNA, the CDR3 is TGCGCCAGCAGCATACCGCCGGGACTAGCGGGAGGAACAACCGGGGAGCTGTTTTTT.

This chain links TRBV15 with TRBJ2-7, with D perhaps matching TRBD2 (5 bases). The CDR3 runs 14 residues. Trimming took 3 bases from V and 5 from J, leaving 14 bases between them. Germline V gene data show CDR1 as LNHNV and CDR2 as YYDKDF (reference sequence). As DNA, the CDR3 is TGTGCCACCAGCAGTGGCCGGGGTTTAGACGAGCAGTACTTC. Protein product: CATSSGRGLDEQYF.

The rearrangement uses TRBV28 and TRBJ1-2, with 8 bases that match TRBD1. CDR3 length: 14 amino acids. J gave up 7 bases and V 3 bases, and 7 bases lay outside the gene matches. The germline V gene encodes CDR1 MDHEN and CDR2 SYDVKM. The CDR3 region has the DNA TGTGCCAGCAGTTTCGTAGACAGGGGCGCTGGCTACACCTTC. Protein: CASSFVDRGAGYTF.

Points on this clone: Compared with germline, one end of the junction differs, possibly owing to a read error. J is TRBJ1-2 and V is TRBV6-4, with TRBD1 matching over 9 bases. This CDR3 region has 14 residues. Germline V gene lookup returns CDR1 MRHNA and CDR2 SNTAGT. The CDR3 loop is CASRDSDRGYGYTF. CDR3 nucleotide sequence: TGTGCCAGCAGGGACTCGGACAGGGGCTATGGCTACACCTTC.

The chain uses TRBV14 and TRBJ2-2, with 8 bases fitting TRBD1. The germline gives CDR1 SGHDN, CDR2 FVKESK. The trim removed 1 base at V and 14 bases at J, leaving 6 bases unmatched. This CDR3 has 13 amino acids. The CDR3 DNA reads as TGTGCCAGCAGCCAAGGGTCCACAGGGGGTCTGTTTTTT. Encoded protein: CASSQGSTGGLFF.

This chain joins TRBV9 and TRBJ2-7; maybe TRBD2 (5 bases). CDR1 SGDLS and CDR2 YYNGEE come from the germline V gene. V was cut by 2 bases and J by 4 bases, with 10 bases left in between. The CDR3 is 13 residues long. CDR3 sequence: CASSVGVGYEQYF. CDR3 DNA: TGTGCCAGCAGCGTGGGAGTGGGATACGAGCAGTACTTC.